This entry concerns a single TCR beta chain. What it recognizes is unknown. The sample belongs to a study of type 1 regulatory T cells. MiXCR, applied by TCRdb to the reads, yields one record per CDR3 protein. The sample yields some 60,000 distinct CDR3 sequences, 55% to 65% seen once. Sequencing was performed on cultured non-Tr1 T cells, either the whole culture or a sorted T cell fraction (not recorded which). The sequence was collected from a human donor in good health.

The CDR3 sequence is CASPPFGVGRDGVQYF. CDR3 coding DNA: TGTGCCAGTCCACCCTTCGGAGTGGGGCGAGATGGGGTGCAGTACTTC. The chain combines TRBV19 with TRBJ2-7, with a tentative D call TRBD1 (5 bases). Germline CDR1 reads LNHDA; CDR2 reads SQIVND (reference sequence). Trimming took off 8 bases at V and 9 bases at J, with 29 bases between the two ends. The CDR3 has 16 residues.